Following are 18 T cell receptor beta chains from one sample sequenced in a study of T cells in Graves' hyperthyroidism and ophthalmopathy. From RNA transcripts, TCR beta CDR3 regions were amplified. First-round RT-PCR targeting the TCR CDR3 was performed with the HTBI primer set. One entry per CDR3 protein results from TCRdb running MiXCR on the multiplex PCR reads. This repertoire shows 450,000 to 700,000 distinct CDR3 sequences, around 46% found once; its top ten account for about 20%. The specimen sequenced was peripheral blood or thyroid tissue (not recorded which). Every receptor here comes from an adult woman with Graves' disease, either hyperthyroidism or ophthalmopathy (not recorded which).

Many counts were recorded for this clonotype. The chain recombines TRBV5-1 with TRBJ1-1; 7 nucleotides line up with TRBD1. Per germline, CDR1 SGHRS and CDR2 YFSETQ. This CDR3 is 15 amino acids long. The J segment lost 5 bases and the V segment lost 1 base, leaving 8 bases of the junction unmatched. In DNA form, the CDR3 reads TGCGCCAGCAGCTTGTTAGCAGGGGGGGATACTGAAGCTTTCTTT. As protein: CASSLLAGGDTEAFF.

This clonotype was counted a few times. An end of the junction differs from the germline gene, which may be a read error. The CDR3, as DNA: TGTGCCAGCAGTTCCGGCGACAGATCCTACGAGCAGTACTTC. As protein: CASSSGDRSYEQYF. This sequence joins TRBV10-3 and TRBJ2-7, with D possibly TRBD1 on 5 matching bases. The CDR3 loop spans 14 amino acids. Germline lookup yields CDR1 ENHRY and CDR2 SYGVKD.

In this sample, this clonotype turned up a few times. The rearrangement joins TRBV7-2 to TRBJ1-1; D remains unclear. The CDR3 extends over 14 amino acids. Deletions cut 1 base from V and 5 bases from J, with 11 bases between. Germline-derived CDR1 and CDR2 are SGHTA and FQGNSA. The CDR3 protein is CASSLVGLVTEAFF. CDR3 bases: TGTGCCAGCAGCTTAGTGGGGTTAGTTACTGAAGCTTTCTTT.

This chain joins TRBV11-2 and TRBJ2-1, with D hard to call. This CDR3 region has 14 residues. V gave up 7 bases and J gave up 3 bases, with 13 bases separating them. From germline, CDR1 is SGHAT and CDR2 FQNNGV. CDR3 bases: TGTGCCAGCACCACCTTGAAAGGCTACAATGAGCAGTTCTTC. It yields the protein CASTTLKGYNEQFF.

This clonotype was counted between two and nine times. The chain employs TRBV7-8 and TRBJ1-2; TRBD1 matches at 7 bases. CDR1 and CDR2 (germline): SGHVS, FQNEAQ. CDR3 length: 13 amino acids. V was clipped by 7 bases and J by 7 bases; unmatched bases: 9. The CDR3 DNA sequence: TGTGCCAGCAAACACAGGGGACGAGGTGGCTACACCTTC. Protein product: CASKHRGRGGYTF.

This clonotype was seen ten or more times. The rearrangement joins TRBV5-1 to TRBJ2-7; D is perhaps TRBD1 or TRBD2 (5 bases each). Per germline, CDR1 SGHRS and CDR2 YFSETQ. V was cut by 4 bases and J by 0 bases, with 11 bases left in between. This CDR3 is 14 amino acids long. The CDR3 protein is CASSPPGSSYEQYF. DNA for the CDR3: TGCGCCAGCAGCCCCCCAGGGAGCTCCTACGAGCAGTACTTC.

The chain couples TRBV7-6 to TRBJ2-1; 9 bases fit TRBD1. The germline gives CDR1 SGHVS, CDR2 FNYEAQ. J was trimmed by 7 bases and V by 4 bases; bases with no gene match: 2. This CDR3 is 13 amino acids long. In DNA form, the CDR3 reads TGTGCCAGCAGCTCAGACAGGGGGAATGAGCAGTTCTTC. This translates into CASSSDRGNEQFF.

A remark on this clonotype: An end of the junction differs from the germline gene, which may be a read error. The V gene is TRBV5-1, the J gene TRBJ1-5, with 7 positions matching TRBD1. Germline assignment: CDR1 SGHRS and CDR2 YFSETQ. This CDR3 has 15 amino acids. Here the CDR3 reads CASSSTGVRNQPHHF. As DNA, the CDR3 is TGCGCCAGCAGCTCCACAGGGGTTCGAAATCAGCCCCATCATTTT.

This clonotype was detected ten times or more. The chain couples TRBV20-1 to TRBJ2-7; 7 positions match TRBD1. The CDR3 is 13 residues long. Germline V gene data show CDR1 as DFQATT and CDR2 as SNEGSKA (reference sequence). V gave up 4 bases and J gave up 6 bases; unmatched junction bases: 9. CDR3 coding DNA: TGCAGTGCTACAGAAGGGGGCCCCGTCGAGCAGTACTTC. Residues: CSATEGGPVEQYF.

This clonotype was seen more than once but under ten times. The CDR3 loop reads CASSLASETDQPQHF. The CDR3 DNA reads as TGTGCCAGCAGTTTAGCCAGCGAGACTGATCAGCCCCAGCATTTT. This chain uses TRBV28 with TRBJ1-5; D unclear. Germline CDR1 is MDHEN and CDR2 is SYDVKM. Deletions cut 2 bases from V and 5 bases from J, with 13 bases between. This CDR3 is built from 15 residues.

V is TRBV20-1 and J is TRBJ1-2; 10 bases fit TRBD1. The V gene's germline CDR1 is DFQATT and CDR2 SNEGSKA (reference sequence). The CDR3 loop spans 13 amino acids. The CDR3 coding sequence is TGCAGCGCAGACAGGGGGCTGGACTATGGCTACACCTTC. Amino acid sequence: CSADRGLDYGYTF.

This chain connects TRBV2 to TRBJ1-1, with TRBD1 matching 8 bases. Per germline, CDR1 SNHLY and CDR2 FYNNEI. The CDR3 runs 14 residues. Germline trimming cut 6 bases from V and 5 bases from J; bases unmatched to any gene: 8. The CDR3 coding sequence is TGTGCCAGCAGCGCAACAGGGGGGAGGACTGAAGCTTTCTTT. Translated, it gives CASSATGGRTEAFF.

This clonotype was counted ten times or more. The chain joins TRBV12-3 or TRBV12-4 to TRBJ1-6; 9 bases agree with TRBD1. The CDR3 extends over 17 amino acids. The ends lost 6 bases at V and 8 bases at J; junction bases unmatched: 14. CDR3 nucleotide sequence: TGTGCCAGCAGCCTCACCTTGACAGGGGGAAAGGATTCACCCCTCCACTTT. It is translated as CASSLTLTGGKDSPLHF.

This clonotype has a count of ten or more. The J gene is TRBJ2-7, the V gene TRBV7-8, with D perhaps matching TRBD1 or TRBD2 (5 bases each). Germline loops: CDR1 SGHVS, CDR2 FQNEAQ. Trimming shortened V by 7 bases and J by 0 bases, and 19 bases separated the two germline ends. The length of the CDR3 is 16 residues. CDR3 coding DNA: TGTGCCAGCAACAAGGATCCGTGGGGGAGCTCCTACGAGCAGTACTTC. This translates into CASNKDPWGSSYEQYF.

This clonotype was observed many times. The CDR3 DNA reads TGTGCCAGCAGCTGGGGACTAGCGGGGGTCACAGATACGCAGTATTTT. Protein sequence: CASSWGLAGVTDTQYF. V is TRBV7-2 and J is TRBJ2-3; 14 bases are shared with TRBD2. V dropped 4 bases and J dropped 2; count of bases not matched to a gene: 2. The CDR3 is made up of 16 amino acids. Germline CDR1 is SGHTA and CDR2 is FQGNSA.

There are many counts of this clonotype. The gene calls are TRBV4-1 and TRBJ1-5; D is possibly TRBD1 (5 bases). The CDR3 runs to 13 residues. Germline CDR1 MGHRA, CDR2 YSYEKL. Trimming took 4 bases from V and 7 from J, leaving 11 bases between them. The CDR3 loop is CASSRRDDQPQHF. CDR3 bases: TGCGCCAGCAGCCGCCGGGACGACCAGCCCCAGCATTTT.

In its sample, this clonotype was seen many times. The junction departs from the called germline gene at one end, perhaps through a read error. The chain employs TRBV7-9 and TRBJ1-3, with no clear D. Germline V CDR1 and CDR2: SEHNR, FQNEAQ (reference sequence). This CDR3 contains 13 residues. CDR3 protein: CASSLTKANTTYF. CDR3 bases: TGTGCCAGCAGCTTAACAAAGGCGAACACCACATATTTT.

Written as DNA, the CDR3 is TGCAGTGCTCCGCCTCGGGTAGGGGCCGGGGAGCTGTTTTTT. It specifies CSAPPRVGAGELFF. The genes are TRBV20-1 and TRBJ2-2, with D possibly being TRBD1 (5 bases). The V gene lost 5 bases and the J gene lost 6 bases, with 16 bases spanning the gap. Germline CDR1 and CDR2: DFQATT and SNEGSKA (reference sequence). This CDR3 spans 14 amino acids.